This T cell receptor beta chain was retrieved from a study of T-cell memory formation after mild COVID-19. Study information: TCR clusters showed largely donor specificity.

Study-level points and caveats: Contracting clones, day 15 to 85, had balanced CD4/CD8, and later expanders favored CD4+. The main location of contracting CD4+ clones was CM and EM, and that of contracting CD8+ clones was EMRA.

About this clonotype itself: Its antigen remains unidentified.

V shed 2 bases, J shed 2 bases, and the junction held 6 bases outside the gene matches. CDR1 and CDR2 (germline): SGHNT, YENEEA. CDR3 length: 16 amino acids. After 5'RACE with constant-segment primers, TCR alpha and TCR beta cDNA libraries carrying sample barcodes and UMIs were obtained. TCRdb used MiXCR to reprocess the 5' RACE reads, holding one entry per CDR3 protein. Among roughly 86,000 distinct CDR3 sequences listed, 10% to 15% were seen once. Material for sequencing was PBMCs or a T cell subset sorted from them (not recorded which). The receptor's source is an adult woman who had mild COVID-19 (a few samples of this study predate the infection). Cell type and time point are not known. The chain recombines TRBV11-3 with TRBJ2-3, with 8 bases lining up with TRBD2. The CDR3 DNA follows: TGTGCCAGCAGCTTAAGGCGAGCGGGGGACACAGATACGCAGTATTTT. Protein: CASSLRRAGDTDTQYF.